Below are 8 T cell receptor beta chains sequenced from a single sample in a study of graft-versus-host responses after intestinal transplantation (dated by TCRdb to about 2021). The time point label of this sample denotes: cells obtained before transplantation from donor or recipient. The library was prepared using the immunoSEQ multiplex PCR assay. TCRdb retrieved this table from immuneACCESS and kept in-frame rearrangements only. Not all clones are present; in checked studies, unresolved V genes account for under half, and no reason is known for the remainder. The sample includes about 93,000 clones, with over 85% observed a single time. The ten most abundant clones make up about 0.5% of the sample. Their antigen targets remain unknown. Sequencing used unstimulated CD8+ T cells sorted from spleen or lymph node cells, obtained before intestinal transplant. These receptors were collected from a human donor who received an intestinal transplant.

Here the CDR3 reads CASVGQTSGRGHEQFF. For the CDR3, the DNA is TGTGCCAGCGTCGGGCAGACTAGCGGGAGGGGGCATGAGCAGTTCTTC. The rearrangement uses TRBV13 and TRBJ2-1, with 14 bases that match TRBD2. J gave up 8 bases and V 8 bases, and 11 bases lay outside the gene matches. This CDR3 spans 16 amino acids. From germline, CDR1 is PRHDT and CDR2 FYEKMQ (reference sequence).

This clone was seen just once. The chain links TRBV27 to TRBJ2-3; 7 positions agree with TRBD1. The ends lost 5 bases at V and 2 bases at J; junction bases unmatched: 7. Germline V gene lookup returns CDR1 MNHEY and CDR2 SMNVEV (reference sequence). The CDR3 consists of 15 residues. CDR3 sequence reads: CASSDGTAHTDTQYF. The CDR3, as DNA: TGTGCCAGCAGTGACGGGACAGCTCACACAGATACGCAGTATTTT.

The CDR3 spells CASSDTGDPDTQYF. CDR3 in DNA: TGCGCCAGCAGTGATACGGGAGATCCAGATACGCAGTATTTT. The V and J genes are TRBV10-1 and TRBJ2-3; maybe TRBD2 (6 bases). CDR1 and CDR2 from the germline V gene are WNHNN and SYGVQD (reference sequence). Trimming left V 3 bases short and J 4 bases short, with 11 bases between. This CDR3 comprises 14 residues.

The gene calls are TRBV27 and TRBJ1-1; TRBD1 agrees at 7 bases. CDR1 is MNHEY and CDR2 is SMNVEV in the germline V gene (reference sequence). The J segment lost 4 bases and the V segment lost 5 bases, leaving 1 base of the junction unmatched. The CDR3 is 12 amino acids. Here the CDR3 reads CASSAGGTEAFF. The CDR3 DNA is TGTGCCAGCAGTGCAGGGGGCACTGAAGCTTTCTTT.

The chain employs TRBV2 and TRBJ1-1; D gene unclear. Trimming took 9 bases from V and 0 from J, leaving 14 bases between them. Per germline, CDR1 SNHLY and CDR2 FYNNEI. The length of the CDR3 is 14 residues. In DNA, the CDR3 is TGTGCCAGTTTCCGCGGGGATATGAACACTGAAGCTTTCTTT. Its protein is CASFRGDMNTEAFF.

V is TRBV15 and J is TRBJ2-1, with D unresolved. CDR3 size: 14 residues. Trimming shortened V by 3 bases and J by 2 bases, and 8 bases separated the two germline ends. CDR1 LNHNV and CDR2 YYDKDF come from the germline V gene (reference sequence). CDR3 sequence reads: CATSSRFTYNEQFF. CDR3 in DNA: TGTGCCACCAGCAGCAGGTTCACCTACAATGAGCAGTTCTTC.

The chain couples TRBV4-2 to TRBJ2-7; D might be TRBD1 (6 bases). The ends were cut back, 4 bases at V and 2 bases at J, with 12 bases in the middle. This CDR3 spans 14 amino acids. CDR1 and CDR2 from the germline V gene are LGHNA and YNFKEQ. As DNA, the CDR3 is TGTGCCAGCAGCCCGGGACACCAAACCTACGAGCAGTACTTC. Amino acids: CASSPGHQTYEQYF.

This chain's CDR3 is CAWLIAGGPNNEQFF. CDR3 DNA: TGTGCCTGGTTAATAGCGGGAGGGCCGAACAATGAGCAGTTCTTC. The chain combines TRBV30 with TRBJ2-1, with TRBD2 identical over 11 bases. The germline V gene has CDR1 GTSNPN and CDR2 SVGIG (reference sequence). The CDR3 extends over 15 amino acids. V trimming: 5 bases; J trimming: 5 bases; junction bases outside the gene matches: 8.